Below, 23 T cell receptor beta chains from the same sample are listed, as sequenced in a study of T cell changes during pregnancy in multiple sclerosis. Using immunoSEQ multiplex PCR, the repertoire was profiled, and TCRdb retains in-frame clones only, with some absent. The sample holds some 110,000 clones, roughly 92% seen once. This specimen was peripheral blood, taken in the third trimester of pregnancy. These receptors originate from a female donor with multiple sclerosis, enrolled in a pregnancy study.

This chain uses TRBV28 with TRBJ1-2; D perhaps matches TRBD1 (5 bases). CDR3 length equals 14 residues. V lost 2 bases and J lost 6, with 13 bases in between. Per germline, CDR1 MDHEN and CDR2 SYDVKM. The CDR3 region has the DNA TGTGCCAGCAGTTTAGGACGGGGGTCTAATGGCTACACCTTC. This translates into CASSLGRGSNGYTF.

This clone is a singleton in its sample. The chain joins TRBV4-1 to TRBJ2-5; TRBD2 aligns across 11 bases. CDR1 is MGHRA and CDR2 is YSYEKL in the germline V gene. This CDR3 is 18 amino acids long. V was clipped by 1 base and J by 4 bases; unmatched bases: 11. Here the CDR3 reads CASSQGSRASGRSETQYF. CDR3 DNA sequence: TGCGCCAGCAGCCAAGGAAGTCGCGCTAGCGGGAGGTCAGAGACCCAGTACTTC.

The J gene is TRBJ1-1, the V gene TRBV19, with D tentatively TRBD1 (6 bases). This CDR3 is built from 15 residues. V was shortened by 5 bases and J by 3 bases, with 16 bases between the two germline ends. CDR1 and CDR2 (germline): LNHDA, SQIVND (reference sequence). DNA for the CDR3: TGTGCCAGTAGTGACAGGTCCTTATCTTACACTGAAGCTTTCTTT. It yields the protein CASSDRSLSYTEAFF.

The rearrangement joins TRBV7-2 to TRBJ2-7, with D perhaps matching TRBD1 (5 bases). The germline gives CDR1 SGHTA, CDR2 FQGNSA. This CDR3 region has 16 residues. The V end was cut by 1 base, the J end by 3 bases, with 16 bases between. The CDR3 loop is CASSLEATEIFYEQYF. The DNA of the CDR3 is TGTGCCAGCAGCTTAGAAGCGACAGAGATATTCTACGAGCAGTACTTC. The entire variable domain, with the rest obtained from reference TRBV7-2 and TRBJ2-7, is as follows: GAGVSQSPSNKVTEKGKDVELRCDPISGHTALYWYRQSLGQGLEFLIYFQGNSAPDKSGLPSDRFSAERTGGSVSTLTIQRTQQEDSAVYLCASSLEATEIFYEQYFGPGTRLTVT.

This chain connects TRBV2 to TRBJ1-3, with TRBD1 matching 8 bases. CDR3 length: 17 amino acids. Trimming took 2 bases from V and 0 from J; bases not matched to a gene: 6. Germline V lookup: CDR1 SNHLY, CDR2 FYNNEI. This CDR3 reads CASSESQGAISGNTIYF. The CDR3 bases are TGTGCCAGCAGTGAATCTCAGGGGGCGATCTCTGGAAACACCATATATTTT.

This rearrangement joins TRBV30 to TRBJ1-2, with D possibly matching TRBD1 (5 bases). Per the germline V gene, CDR1 is GTSNPN and CDR2 is SVGIG (reference sequence). CDR3 length: 14 amino acids. The germline V and J ends were trimmed by 2 bases and 4 bases, with 14 bases remaining between them. CDR3 residues: CAWSSGGIIYGYTF. The CDR3 nucleotides are TGTGCCTGGAGTTCTGGGGGGATTATCTATGGCTACACCTTC.

In DNA, the CDR3 is TGTGCCAGCAGTGAAGCGGCTATAGGGGTTCAGCCCCAGCATTTT. Amino acids: CASSEAAIGVQPQHF. This sequence joins TRBV2 and TRBJ1-5; possible D gene TRBD1, 5 bases. The CDR3 contains 15 residues. Germline CDR1 is SNHLY and CDR2 is FYNNEI. V lost 0 bases, J lost 6 bases, and 12 bases lay in between.

The rearrangement uses TRBV10-3 and TRBJ1-2; TRBD1 is a possible D gene (5 bases). The CDR3 consists of 12 residues. Between the trimmed V and J ends, which lost 3 bases and 4 bases, there was a span of 6 bases. The germline V gene encodes CDR1 ENHRY and CDR2 SYGVKD. CDR3 loop: CAISDRVYGYTF. CDR3 nucleotides: TGTGCCATCAGTGACAGGGTCTATGGCTACACCTTC.

The chain combines TRBV9 with TRBJ1-3; 8 bases map to TRBD1. V shed 3 bases and J 8 bases; nucleotides not matched to a gene: 7. This CDR3 is built from 14 residues. CDR1 is SGDLS, CDR2 YYNGEE, per germline. Written as DNA, the CDR3 is TGTGCCAGCAGCGGCGCCGGGACAGGAGACACCATATATTTT. It specifies CASSGAGTGDTIYF.

This clone was found once. The rearrangement links TRBV7-2 to TRBJ2-2; D remains unclear. The V and J ends lost 2 bases and 6 bases respectively, with 10 bases between them. There are 14 residues in the CDR3. CDR1 is SGHTA and CDR2 is FQGNSA in the germline V gene. CDR3 in DNA: TGTGCCAGCAGCTTAATGGAGTACGCCGGGGAGCTGTTTTTT. Translation: CASSLMEYAGELFF.

The V and J genes are TRBV10-3 and TRBJ1-1; 8 bases fit TRBD1. The CDR3 spans 12 residues. In germline, CDR1 is ENHRY, CDR2 SYGVKD. The J segment lost 1 base and the V segment lost 8 bases, leaving 0 bases of the junction unmatched. The CDR3 region is CAIGTGNTEAFF. Written as DNA, the CDR3 is TGTGCCATCGGGACAGGGAACACTGAAGCTTTCTTT.

The V call is TRBV10-3, the J call TRBJ1-2; D is unclear. V was clipped by 0 bases and J by 5 bases, with 10 bases between them. The CDR3 is 14 amino acids. Germline-derived CDR1 and CDR2 are ENHRY and SYGVKD. Here the CDR3 reads CAISESRESYGYTF. CDR3 in DNA: TGTGCCATCAGTGAGTCGAGGGAAAGTTATGGCTACACCTTC.

A single count supports this clone. This sequence joins TRBV5-5 and TRBJ2-1; TRBD1 is a possible D gene (6 bases). The CDR3 sequence is 14 residues long. Between the trimmed V and J ends, which lost 1 base and 8 bases, there was a span of 13 bases. The germline V gene encodes CDR1 SGHKS and CDR2 YYEKEE (reference sequence). The CDR3 reads CASSLYRAMDEQFF. DNA for the CDR3: TGTGCCAGCAGCTTGTACAGGGCCATGGATGAGCAGTTCTTC.

In this sample, this clone turned up once. The DNA of the CDR3 is TGTGCCAGCTCAACGGACAGGGGAGGTATGAACGAGCAGTACTTC. Protein sequence: CASSTDRGGMNEQYF. The V and J genes are TRBV18 and TRBJ2-7, with 9 bases fitting TRBD1. This CDR3 contains 15 residues. V was pared by 5 bases and J by 5 bases, with 10 bases of the junction left unmatched. Germline CDR1 and CDR2: KGHSH and LQKENI.

This clone appeared once. CDR3 residues: CASSVMPPSSQETQYF. The CDR3 DNA reads TGTGCCAGCAGTGTCATGCCCCCTAGCAGCCAAGAGACCCAGTACTTC. This chain joins TRBV6-1 and TRBJ2-5, with D possibly matching TRBD2 (5 bases). Between the trimmed V and J ends, which lost 4 bases and 1 base, there was a span of 16 bases. The CDR3 length is 16 residues. Germline V gene data show CDR1 as MNHNS and CDR2 as SASEGT.

In its sample, this clone was seen once. The chain links TRBV7-6 to TRBJ2-2, with TRBD2 identical over 8 bases. Germline loops: CDR1 SGHVS, CDR2 FNYEAQ. The V and J ends lost 1 base and 0 bases, in that order; junction bases with no gene match: 4. This CDR3 spans 17 amino acids. The CDR3 is CASSLVGLAPNTGELFF. The CDR3 DNA sequence: TGTGCCAGCAGCTTAGTAGGACTAGCTCCGAACACCGGGGAGCTGTTTTTT.

The chain links TRBV5-1 to TRBJ1-4; D may be TRBD1 (5 bases). Germline CDR1 is SGHRS and CDR2 is YFSETQ. The CDR3 has 16 amino acids. V dropped 2 bases and J dropped 8 bases, with 19 bases sitting between them. The CDR3 bases are TGCGCCAGCAGCTTAAACTCGGCAGGGCTTAGAGAAAAACTGTTTTTT. Its translation is CASSLNSAGLREKLFF.

The chain joins TRBV7-9 to TRBJ2-5; 7 nucleotides line up with TRBD2. Per germline, CDR1 SEHNR and CDR2 FQNEAQ (reference sequence). V trimming: 2 bases; J trimming: 5 bases; junction bases outside the gene matches: 8. CDR3 length: 15 amino acids. The CDR3 nucleotides are TGTGCCAGCAGCTTATTTCTAGCGGTTGCTGAGACCCAGTACTTC. It encodes CASSLFLAVAETQYF.

The chain employs TRBV5-5 and TRBJ2-1; TRBD2 aligns across 9 bases. Unmatched junction bases numbered 8, after V lost 0 bases and J lost 1 base. The CDR3 covers 18 residues. Germline CDR1 is SGHKS and CDR2 is YYEKEE (reference sequence). CDR3 DNA sequence: TGTGCCAGCAGCTTGGTCGTTAGCGGGGGCCCATCCTACAATGAGCAGTTCTTC. This sequence encodes CASSLVVSGGPSYNEQFF. Looking up the rest from reference TRBV5-5 and TRBJ2-1 gives the full variable domain: DAGVTQSPTHLIKTRGQQVTLRCSPISGHKSVSWYQQVLGQGPQFIFQYYEKEERGRGNFPDRFSARQFPNYSSELNVNALLLGDSALYLCASSLVVSGGPSYNEQFFGPGTRLTVL.

The chain carries TRBV7-3 and TRBJ2-1; 10 positions agree with TRBD1. The CDR3 contains 18 residues. Per germline, CDR1 SGHTA and CDR2 FQGTGA. V was clipped by 5 bases and J by 2 bases; unmatched bases: 12. The DNA of the CDR3 is TGTGCCAGCAGCCCCTCCGGGACAGGGGCTCTGGCCTACAATGAGCAGTTCTTC. Its translation is CASSPSGTGALAYNEQFF.

The chain carries TRBV10-3 and TRBJ2-1, with TRBD2 as a possible D gene (6 bases). The CDR3 spans 13 residues. Germline CDR1 is ENHRY and CDR2 is SYGVKD. Trimming took off 6 bases at V and 8 bases at J, with 14 bases between the two ends. CDR3 DNA: TGTGCCATCAGCGAGACTAGTTCCCATGAGCAGTTCTTC. This encodes CAISETSSHEQFF.

The V gene is TRBV5-1, the J gene TRBJ2-6; D not certain. Looked up from germline, CDR1 is SGHRS and CDR2 is YFSETQ. There are 20 residues in the CDR3. V lost 1 base and J 0 bases, leaving 20 bases between the germline ends. The CDR3 DNA follows: TGCGCCAGCAGCTTGCCGGAAGAAGGAAGACTGAGCTCTGGGGCCAACGTCCTGACTTTC. This encodes CASSLPEEGRLSSGANVLTF. Complete variable domain (other parts from reference TRBV5-1 and TRBJ2-6): KAGVTQTPRYLIKTRGQQVTLSCSPISGHRSVSWYQQTPGQGLQFLFEYFSETQRNKGNFPGRFSGRQFSNSRSEMNVSTLELGDSALYLCASSLPEEGRLSSGANVLTFGAGSRLTVL.

The V call is TRBV4-1, the J call TRBJ2-7, with D possibly matching TRBD1 (9 bases). The germline V and J ends were trimmed by 6 bases and 3 bases, with 18 bases remaining between them. CDR1 is MGHRA and CDR2 is YSYEKL in the germline V gene. CDR3 length: 15 amino acids. Written as DNA, the CDR3 is TGCGCCAGCAGTCGGGAGGGGACAGGGAACTACGAGCAGTACTTC. It is translated as CASSREGTGNYEQYF.